This record looks at one T cell receptor beta chain sequence and its context. This record belongs to a study of blood T cell dynamics during melanoma immunotherapy. CDR1 SGHAT and CDR2 FQDESV come from the germline V gene (reference sequence). V gave up 5 bases and J gave up 15 bases; unmatched junction bases: 11. The CDR3 has 13 amino acids. Clones were sequenced by immunoSEQ multiplex PCR, and TCRdb holds only the in-frame ones, with some missing. The repertoire holds over 10,000 clones, with less than 85% as singletons. Noted time point: pre-treatment baseline. The chain combines TRBV11-1 with TRBJ2-1; the match to TRBD2 covers 9 bases. Sequencing used blood, obtained from a patient treated with checkpoint blockade. This clonotype was sampled from a human donor with melanoma. CDR3 sequence: CASSPNAGGPAFF. CDR3 nucleotides: TGTGCCAGCAGCCCGAATGCGGGGGGGCCTGCGTTCTTC.